The clone carrying this T cell receptor (beta chain) was seen repeatedly, ten times or more. What it recognizes is unknown. This entry comes from a study of T cell repertoires in cytomegalovirus infection. About the research overall: Indications of both CMV infection and matching HLA type were provided by public TCR beta signatures. Study-level results: CMV carriers with the relevant HLA were identified by cumulative public TCR beta family frequency. HLA-C-restricted, CMV-specific TCR beta clonotypes were dominant ex vivo.

Using its own MiXCR run on the reads, TCRdb lists one record per CDR3 protein. There are tens of thousands of distinct CDR3 sequences in the sample; over 3.5% occur only once, and around 22% lies in the top ten. The ends were cut back, 6 bases at V and 3 bases at J, with 12 bases in the middle. Germline V CDR1 and CDR2: SGHTA, FQGNSA. This CDR3 has 14 residues. V gene TRBV7-2 combines with J gene TRBJ2-4, with no clear D. Sequencing was done on a sample of PBMCs. This receptor was obtained from a human donor in good health (CMV status not recorded). Some clones in this sample may be carry-over from other donors' samples. CDR3 DNA sequence: TGTGCCAGCAGTAGTTCTAATAGCAAAAACATTCAGTACTTC. It yields the protein CASSSSNSKNIQYF. Full variable domain (outside the CDR3, taken from reference TRBV7-2 and TRBJ2-4): GAGVSQSPSNKVTEKGKDVELRCDPISGHTALYWYRQSLGQGLEFLIYFQGNSAPDKSGLPSDRFSAERTGGSVSTLTIQRTQQEDSAVYLCASSSSNSKNIQYFGAGTRLSVL.